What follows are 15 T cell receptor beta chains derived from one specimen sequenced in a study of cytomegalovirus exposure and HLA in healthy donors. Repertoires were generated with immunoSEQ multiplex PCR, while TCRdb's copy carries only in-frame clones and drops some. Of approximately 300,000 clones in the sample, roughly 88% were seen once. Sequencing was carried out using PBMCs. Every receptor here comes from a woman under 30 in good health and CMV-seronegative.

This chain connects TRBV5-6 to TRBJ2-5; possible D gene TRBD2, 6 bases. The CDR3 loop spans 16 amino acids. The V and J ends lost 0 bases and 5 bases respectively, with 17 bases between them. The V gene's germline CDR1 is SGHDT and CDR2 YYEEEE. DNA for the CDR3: TGTGCCAGCAGCTTGGATCCCCCAGCGGAGGGGGAGACCCAGTACTTC. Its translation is CASSLDPPAEGETQYF.

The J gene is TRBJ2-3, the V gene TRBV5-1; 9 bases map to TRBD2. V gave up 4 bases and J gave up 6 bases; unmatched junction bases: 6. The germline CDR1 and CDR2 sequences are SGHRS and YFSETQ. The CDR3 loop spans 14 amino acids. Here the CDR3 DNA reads TGCGCCAGCAGCAACCCTAGCGGGACCGATACGCAGTATTTT. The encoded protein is CASSNPSGTDTQYF.

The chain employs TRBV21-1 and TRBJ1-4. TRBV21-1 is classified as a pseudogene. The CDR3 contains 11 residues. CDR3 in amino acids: CASSLQSRLFF. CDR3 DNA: TGTGCCAGCAGCCTTCAGTCTAGACTGTTTTTT.

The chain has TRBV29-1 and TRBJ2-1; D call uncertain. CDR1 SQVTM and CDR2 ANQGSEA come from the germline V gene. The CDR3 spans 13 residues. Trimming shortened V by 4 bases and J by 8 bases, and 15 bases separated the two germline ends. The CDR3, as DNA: TGCAGCGTTGCCAGACTTCCGGCACATGAGCAGTTCTTC. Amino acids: CSVARLPAHEQFF.

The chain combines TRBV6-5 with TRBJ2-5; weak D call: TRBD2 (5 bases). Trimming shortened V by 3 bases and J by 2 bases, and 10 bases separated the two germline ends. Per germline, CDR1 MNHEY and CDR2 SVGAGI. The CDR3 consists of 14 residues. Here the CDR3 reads CASSYSGIQETQYF. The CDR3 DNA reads TGTGCCAGCAGTTATTCGGGGATTCAAGAGACCCAGTACTTC.

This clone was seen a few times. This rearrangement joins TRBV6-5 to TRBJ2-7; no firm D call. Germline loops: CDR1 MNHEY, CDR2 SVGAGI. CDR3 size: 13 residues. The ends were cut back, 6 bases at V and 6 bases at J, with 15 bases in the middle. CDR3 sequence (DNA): TGTGCCAGCAGCCGCTCTTCACCCGGCGAGCAGTACTTC. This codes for CASSRSSPGEQYF.

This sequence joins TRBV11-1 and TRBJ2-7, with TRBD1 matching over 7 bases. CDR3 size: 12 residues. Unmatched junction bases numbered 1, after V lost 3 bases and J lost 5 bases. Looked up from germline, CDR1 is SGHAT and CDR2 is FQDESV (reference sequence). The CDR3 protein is CASSLDRNEQYF. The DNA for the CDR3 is TGTGCCAGCAGCTTGGACAGGAACGAGCAGTACTTC.

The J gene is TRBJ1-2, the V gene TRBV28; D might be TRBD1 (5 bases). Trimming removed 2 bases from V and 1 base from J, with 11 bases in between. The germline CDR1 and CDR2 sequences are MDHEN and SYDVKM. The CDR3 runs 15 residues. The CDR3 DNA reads TGTGCCAGCAGTTTAGAATCCGGGGGTAACTATGGCTACACCTTC. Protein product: CASSLESGGNYGYTF.

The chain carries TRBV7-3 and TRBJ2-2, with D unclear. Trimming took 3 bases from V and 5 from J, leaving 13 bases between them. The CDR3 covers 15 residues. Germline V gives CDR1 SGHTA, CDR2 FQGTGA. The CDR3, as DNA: TGTGCCAGCAGCTTTACGGGTTCCCTGACCGGGGAGCTGTTTTTT. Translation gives CASSFTGSLTGELFF.

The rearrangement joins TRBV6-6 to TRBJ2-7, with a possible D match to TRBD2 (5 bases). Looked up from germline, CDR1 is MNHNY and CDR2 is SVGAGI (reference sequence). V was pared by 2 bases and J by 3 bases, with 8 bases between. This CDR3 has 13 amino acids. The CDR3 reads CASSYPAGYEQYF. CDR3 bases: TGTGCCAGCAGTTACCCCGCGGGCTACGAGCAGTACTTC.

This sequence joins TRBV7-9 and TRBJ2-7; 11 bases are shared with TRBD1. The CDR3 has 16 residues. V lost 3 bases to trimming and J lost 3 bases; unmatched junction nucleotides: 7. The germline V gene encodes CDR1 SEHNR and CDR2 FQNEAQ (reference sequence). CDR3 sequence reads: CASSFYPGQGVYEQYF. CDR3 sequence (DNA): TGTGCCAGCAGCTTTTACCCGGGACAGGGGGTCTACGAGCAGTACTTC.

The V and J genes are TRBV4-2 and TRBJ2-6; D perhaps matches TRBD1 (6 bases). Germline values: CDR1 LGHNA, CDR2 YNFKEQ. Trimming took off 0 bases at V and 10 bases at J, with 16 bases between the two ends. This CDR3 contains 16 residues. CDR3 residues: CASSQDDLQGSNVLTF. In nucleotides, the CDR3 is TGTGCCAGCAGCCAAGACGACTTACAGGGCTCGAACGTCCTGACTTTC.

The CDR3 region is CASSLPSGLADEQYF. CDR3 nucleotides: TGTGCCAGCAGTTTACCTAGTGGACTAGCGGACGAGCAGTACTTC. The chain employs TRBV6-5 and TRBJ2-7; 10 nucleotides align to TRBD2. Germline lookup yields CDR1 MNHEY and CDR2 SVGAGI. The CDR3 consists of 15 residues. V lost 4 bases, J lost 5 bases, and 8 bases stayed unmatched.

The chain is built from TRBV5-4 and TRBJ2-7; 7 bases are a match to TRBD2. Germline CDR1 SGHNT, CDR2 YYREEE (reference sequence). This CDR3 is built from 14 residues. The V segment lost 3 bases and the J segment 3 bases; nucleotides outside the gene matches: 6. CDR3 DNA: TGTGCCAGCAGCTCTCCGACGGGGGGCTACGAGCAGTACTTC. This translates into CASSSPTGGYEQYF.

This chain's CDR3 is CASSPPSYEQYF. The CDR3 DNA follows: TGTGCCAGCAGCCCCCCTTCCTACGAGCAGTACTTC. This chain connects TRBV6-1 to TRBJ2-7; D gene ambiguous. CDR3 length: 12 amino acids. Germline CDR1 MNHNS, CDR2 SASEGT. Trimming removed 6 bases from V and 1 base from J, with 7 bases in between.